Ten or more counts support the clone carrying this T cell receptor (beta chain). Its cognate antigen is unknown. The sample originates from a study of molecular identifiers for immune sequencing clone quantification. TCRdb reprocessed the PCR reads with MiXCR, giving one entry per CDR3 protein. The repertoire holds about 640,000 distinct CDR3 sequences, with 20% as singletons. Germline CDR1 reads SGDLS; CDR2 reads YYNGEE. The CDR3 spans 18 residues. Trimming stripped 0 bases from V and 2 bases from J, with 18 bases between. Study outcomes and limitations: Barcodes shared by identical TCR molecules could lead to underestimated sizes of highly expanded clones. Detectable among more than 800,000 naive cells, according to reports, was Jurkat TCR RNA spiked in from one cell. Whereas clones above 20 RNA copies held under 1% of naive-cell molecules, they held over 98% of effector molecules.

Naive CD8 libraries came from about 20,000 to 1,000,000 sorted cells with 10%, 30% or 50% RNA. The clonotype comes from a human donor in good health. Some libraries in this study had Jurkat cell RNA spiked in. The sample taken for sequencing was naive CD8+ T cells from blood, with Jurkat cell RNA spiked in. Indicated subset: FACS-sorted CD8+CD4-CCR7+CD45RA+ naive T cells. The genes are TRBV9 and TRBJ1-3; D is possibly TRBD1 (6 bases). CDR3 nucleotides: TGTGCCAGCAGCGTAGGCGGATCTACAGGGCCAACTGGAAACACCATATATTTT. It encodes CASSVGGSTGPTGNTIYF.